This TCR beta chain was documented in a study of early T cells in non-severe SARS-CoV-2 infection. Study summary: Unpaired chains resulted from sequencing bulk RNA of unsorted whole blood. General study points: Matching with VDJdb favored anti-spike CD8 responses (missing private and CD4 specificities).

Researchers attached unique molecular identifiers to individual cDNA molecules. MiXCR was run by TCRdb on the 5' RACE reads, yielding one entry per CDR3 protein. Among 85,000 to 100,000 distinct CDR3 sequences listed, 16% were seen once. This clonotype was counted ten times or more. Its specificity is unknown. Germline V CDR1 and CDR2: SGHDT, YYEEEE. The V end lost 0 bases, the J end lost 0 bases, and 4 bases lay between the germline ends. The CDR3 totals 14 residues. The source of this sequence is an adult who was a healthcare worker with PCR-confirmed SARS-CoV-2 infection or an uninfected control (not recorded which). This sequence joins TRBV5-6 and TRBJ2-4; D is ambiguous. The sample consisted of whole blood, taken at baseline. In nucleotides, the CDR3 is TGTGCCAGCAGCTTGGGCCTAGCCAAAAACATTCAGTACTTC. Amino acids: CASSLGLAKNIQYF.